This TCR beta chain appears in the sequencing data of a study of blood T cell repertoires in COVID-19. The overall study: The analysed material was cDNA or gDNA that came from T cells, B-cell-depleted T cells, or PBMCs.

Germline CDR1 MDHEN, CDR2 SYDVKM. Trimming left V 2 bases short and J 5 bases short, with 15 bases between. This CDR3 region has 15 residues. Source study methods: Reference gene primers were amplified, and this amplification served to estimate nucleated cell counts. Sequenced by immunoSEQ multiplex PCR; TCRdb stores in-frame clones only, minus some. V and J calls and clone size come straight from that table; D and trimming were deduced from the DNA. The sample holds roughly 220,000 clones, roughly four fifths seen once. Which cohort a participant joined came from the clinical history participants gave. For recovered donors of Cohort 3, there were two negative PCRs, clearance, or symptom resolution.

The gene calls are TRBV28 and TRBJ1-1, with D possibly TRBD1 on 5 matching bases. The sequence was obtained from a man aged 40-49 years who had recovered from COVID-19. Sequencing was performed on PBMCs or T cells enriched from blood (not recorded which). CDR3 amino acids: CASSLTDRRGTEAFF. CDR3 DNA sequence: TGTGCCAGCAGTTTAACCGACAGAAGGGGAACTGAAGCTTTCTTT.